The present T cell receptor beta chain was sequenced within a study of cytomegalovirus exposure and HLA in healthy donors. As regards this clone: The antigen is unknown.

It was healthy bone marrow donors who served as donors. Study conclusions and caveats: Evidence from a later analysis indicated that most CMV-associated TCR beta chains looked HLA-restricted. In vitro assays verified that a few CMV-associated chains recognized CMV antigens specifically.

The germline V gene encodes CDR1 SGHRS and CDR2 YFSETQ. The V gene end was trimmed by 4 bases and the J gene end by 4 bases; junction bases not matched to a gene: 4. This CDR3 comprises 13 residues. It was with 60 Vbeta and 13 Jbeta primers that the PCR ran. Original handling: The count from a later analysis was about 80 million unique TCR beta chains, some 12 million of them shared. Profiled with immunoSEQ multiplex PCR; TCRdb holds only in-frame clones, not every one. The V and J calls and clone size come from that table; D and trimming were worked out from the DNA. The sample has 150,000 to 200,000 clones, about 80% seen once.

Sequencing was carried out using PBMCs. The V and J genes are TRBV5-1 and TRBJ1-2, with 7 bases aligning to TRBD1. The sequence was obtained from a woman between 25 and 40 years old in good health and CMV-seropositive. The CDR3 DNA follows: TGCGCCAGCAGCATACAGGGGAGCTATGGCTACACCTTC. Translated: CASSIQGSYGYTF.